The sequence of this T cell receptor (beta chain) was determined in a study of radiation and T cells in renal cell carcinoma. Specified time point: blood 4 weeks post-SBRT, at nephrectomy. Noted treatment: 15 Gy SBRT to primary tumor, nephrectomy 4 weeks later. Germline lookup yields CDR1 SQVTM and CDR2 ANQGSEA. V lost 4 bases and J 0 bases, leaving 9 bases between the germline ends. The CDR3 contains 13 residues. Clones were read by immunoSEQ multiplex PCR, and TCRdb kept only the in-frame ones, dropping some. The sample lists just over 95,000 clones; roughly 82% were seen once. This specimen consisted of blood, obtained from a patient whose treatment included radiotherapy and nephrectomy. This TCR was recovered from a man aged 55-75 years with renal cell carcinoma. V is TRBV29-1 and J is TRBJ1-1; D ambiguous. CDR3 in DNA: TGCAGCGTTGTCCGGCCGCTGAACACTGAAGCTTTCTTT. It translates to CSVVRPLNTEAFF. Together with reference TRBV29-1 and TRBJ1-1, the CDR3 gives the full variable domain: SAVISQKPSRDICQRGTSLTIQCQVDSQVTMMFWYRQQPGQSLTLIATANQGSEATYESGFVIDKFPISRPNLTFSTLTVSNMSPEDSSIYLCSVVRPLNTEAFFGQGTRLTVV.